The source of this T cell receptor (beta chain) is a study of blood T cells in healthy people across ages. On the study more broadly: There was about one barcoded beta molecule captured by template switching per two T cells. Regarding the study as a whole: Older age coincided with a roughly linear decline in TCR beta diversity per million T cells. Long-lived donors had more naive CD4+ cells and higher diversity than aged donors.

This CDR3 is built from 15 residues. Germline V gene lookup returns CDR1 LGHNA and CDR2 YNFKEQ. The V gene end was trimmed by 6 bases and the J gene end by 8 bases; junction bases not matched to a gene: 13. Through a sample-barcoded 5' primer and a J-beta primer mix, a second PCR was run for about 6 to 12 cycles. A template-switch adaptor with 12 random nucleotides tagged each cDNA molecule. TCRdb reprocessed the 5' RACE reads via MiXCR and lists one record per CDR3 protein. The repertoire holds roughly 730,000 distinct CDR3 sequences, with about 56% as singletons. Worth noting for this clonotype: Its antigen is undetermined.

The chain has TRBV4-2 and TRBJ2-1; 7 bases agree with TRBD1. Sequenced input: blood. The clonotype originates from a man aged 35 to 55 in good health. CDR3 DNA: TGTGCCAGCAGTCCGGGACAGCAACGGTCCGATGAGCAGTTCTTC. Amino acids: CASSPGQQRSDEQFF.